This T cell receptor (beta chain) was captured by sequencing in a study of CD8+ T cells in alopecia areata. Study-wide results and caveats: Normal scalp showed lower clonality than lesional scalp, especially alopecia totalis/universalis.

Investigators isolated RNA and reverse transcribed it into cDNA to act as the sequencing template. Only in-frame clones appear in the TCRdb table, and some are missing; sequencing was by immunoSEQ multiplex PCR. This table holds about 180,000 clones, 67% found once. As to this clone: The antigen is unknown.

The germline V and J ends were trimmed by 0 bases and 0 bases, with 7 bases remaining between them. Germline CDR1 and CDR2: SNHLY and FYNNEI. The CDR3 is 15 residues long. The sequencing used CD8+ T cells sorted from blood, collected at week 0. The genes are TRBV2 and TRBJ2-3; D not certain. This receptor was identified in a human donor with alopecia areata. CDR3 residues: CASSEASASTDTQYF. DNA of the CDR3: TGTGCCAGCAGTGAAGCGAGCGCTAGCACAGATACGCAGTATTTT.